This T cell receptor (beta chain) was sequenced during a study of blood T cell repertoires in COVID-19. In the study overall: PBMCs, B-cell-depleted T cells, or T cells provided the cDNA or gDNA that made up the material.

Data came from immunoSEQ multiplex PCR; TCRdb stores just in-frame clones and leaves some out. The sample records about 140,000 clones, 88% being singletons. Germline assignment: CDR1 SGHTA and CDR2 FQGNSA. V lost 5 bases to trimming and J lost 8 bases; unmatched junction nucleotides: 11. The CDR3 length is 16 residues. The TCR sequence derives from a woman aged 55-69 years with acute or convalescent COVID-19. The sample consisted of peripheral blood. This chain links TRBV7-2 with TRBJ2-3, with TRBD2 matching over 12 bases. The CDR3 reads CASSPFPSGGAATQYF. CDR3 bases: TGTGCCAGCAGCCCTTTTCCTAGCGGGGGGGCCGCTACGCAGTATTTT.